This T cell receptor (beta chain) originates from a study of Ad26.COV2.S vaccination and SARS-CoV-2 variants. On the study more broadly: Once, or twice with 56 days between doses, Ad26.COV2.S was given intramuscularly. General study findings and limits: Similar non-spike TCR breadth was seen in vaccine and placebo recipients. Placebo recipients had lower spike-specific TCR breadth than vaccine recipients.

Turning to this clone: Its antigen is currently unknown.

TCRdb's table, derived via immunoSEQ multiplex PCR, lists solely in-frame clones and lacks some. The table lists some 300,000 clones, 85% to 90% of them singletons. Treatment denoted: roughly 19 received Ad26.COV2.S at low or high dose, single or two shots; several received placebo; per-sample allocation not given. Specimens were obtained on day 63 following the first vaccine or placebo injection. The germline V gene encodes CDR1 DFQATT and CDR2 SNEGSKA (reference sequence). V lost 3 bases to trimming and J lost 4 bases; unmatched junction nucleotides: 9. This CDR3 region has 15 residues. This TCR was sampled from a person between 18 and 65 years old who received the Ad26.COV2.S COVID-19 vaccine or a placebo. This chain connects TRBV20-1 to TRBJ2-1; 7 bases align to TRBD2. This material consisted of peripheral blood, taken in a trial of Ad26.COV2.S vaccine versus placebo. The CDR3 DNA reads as TGCAGTGCTAGTCCGGCGGGGGTCCGATACAATGAGCAGTTCTTC. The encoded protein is CSASPAGVRYNEQFF.